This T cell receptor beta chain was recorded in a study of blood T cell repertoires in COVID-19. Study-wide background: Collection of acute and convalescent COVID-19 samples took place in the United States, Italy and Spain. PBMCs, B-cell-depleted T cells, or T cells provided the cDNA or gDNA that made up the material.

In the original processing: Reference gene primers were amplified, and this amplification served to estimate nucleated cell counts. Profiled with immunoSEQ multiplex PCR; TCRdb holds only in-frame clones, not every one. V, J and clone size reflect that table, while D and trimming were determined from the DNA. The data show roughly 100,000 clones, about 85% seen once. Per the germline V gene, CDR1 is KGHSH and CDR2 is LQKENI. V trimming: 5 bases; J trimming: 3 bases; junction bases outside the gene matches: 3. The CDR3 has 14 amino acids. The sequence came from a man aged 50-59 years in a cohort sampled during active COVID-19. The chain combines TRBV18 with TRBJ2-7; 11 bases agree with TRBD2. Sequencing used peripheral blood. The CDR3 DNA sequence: TGTGCCAGCTCAACGGGGACTAGCGGCTACGAGCAGTACGTC. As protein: CASSTGTSGYEQYV.